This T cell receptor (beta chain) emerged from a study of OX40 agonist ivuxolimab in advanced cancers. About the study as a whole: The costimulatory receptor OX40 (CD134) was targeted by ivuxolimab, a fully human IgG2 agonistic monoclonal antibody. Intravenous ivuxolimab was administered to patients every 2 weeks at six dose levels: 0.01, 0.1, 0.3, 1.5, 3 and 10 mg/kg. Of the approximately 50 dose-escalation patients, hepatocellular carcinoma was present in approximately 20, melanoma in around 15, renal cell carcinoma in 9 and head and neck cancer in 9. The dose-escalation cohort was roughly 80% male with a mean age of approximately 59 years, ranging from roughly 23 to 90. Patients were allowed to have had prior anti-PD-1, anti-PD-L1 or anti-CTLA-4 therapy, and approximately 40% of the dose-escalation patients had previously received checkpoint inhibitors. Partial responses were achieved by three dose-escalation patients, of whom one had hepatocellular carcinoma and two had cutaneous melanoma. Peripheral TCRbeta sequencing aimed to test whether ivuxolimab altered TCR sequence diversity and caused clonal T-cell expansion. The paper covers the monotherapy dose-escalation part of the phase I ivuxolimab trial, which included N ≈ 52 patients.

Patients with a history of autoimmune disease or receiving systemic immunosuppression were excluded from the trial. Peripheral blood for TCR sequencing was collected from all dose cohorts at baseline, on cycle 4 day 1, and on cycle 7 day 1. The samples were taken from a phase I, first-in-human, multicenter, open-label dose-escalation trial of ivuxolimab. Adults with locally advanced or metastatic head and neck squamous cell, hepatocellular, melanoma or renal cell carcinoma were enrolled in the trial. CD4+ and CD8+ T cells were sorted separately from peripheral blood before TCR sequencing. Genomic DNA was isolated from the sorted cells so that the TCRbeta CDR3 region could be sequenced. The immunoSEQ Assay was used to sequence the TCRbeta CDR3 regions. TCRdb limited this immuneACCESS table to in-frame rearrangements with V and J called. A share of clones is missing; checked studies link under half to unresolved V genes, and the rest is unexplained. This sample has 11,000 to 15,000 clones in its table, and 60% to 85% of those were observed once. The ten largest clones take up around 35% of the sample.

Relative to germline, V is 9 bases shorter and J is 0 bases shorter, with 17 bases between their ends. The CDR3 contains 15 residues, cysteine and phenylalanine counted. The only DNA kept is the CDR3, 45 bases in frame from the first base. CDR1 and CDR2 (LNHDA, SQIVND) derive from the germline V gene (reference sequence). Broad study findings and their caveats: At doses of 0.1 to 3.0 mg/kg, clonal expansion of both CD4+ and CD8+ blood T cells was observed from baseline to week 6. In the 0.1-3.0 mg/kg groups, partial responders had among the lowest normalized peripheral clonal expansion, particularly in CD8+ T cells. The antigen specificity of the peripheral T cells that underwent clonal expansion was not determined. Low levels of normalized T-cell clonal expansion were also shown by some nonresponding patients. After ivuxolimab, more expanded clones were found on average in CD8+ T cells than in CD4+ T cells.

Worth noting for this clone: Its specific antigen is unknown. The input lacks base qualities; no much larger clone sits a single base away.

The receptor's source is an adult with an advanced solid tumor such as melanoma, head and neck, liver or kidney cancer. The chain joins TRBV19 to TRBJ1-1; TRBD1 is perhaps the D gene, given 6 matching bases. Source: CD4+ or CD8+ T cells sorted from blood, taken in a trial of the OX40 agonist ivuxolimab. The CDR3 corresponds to CASGQPWGLNTEAFF. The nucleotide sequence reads TGTGCCAGCGGACAGCCTTGGGGTTTGAACACTGAAGCTTTCTTT.